The 8 T cell receptor beta chains below all came from one sample that was sequenced in a study of T-cell reconstitution after alpha-beta-depleted transplantation in children. Molecular barcoding with unique molecular identifiers was used for the TCRbeta library. TCRdb called the PCR reads again in MiXCR, with one record for every CDR3 protein. This sample yields about a million distinct CDR3 sequences, of which about 31% are seen a single time; roughly 30% belongs to the top ten. Here the sequenced sample was PBMCs, mostly from graft donor cells, taken 360 days after TCRalphabeta/CD19-depleted stem cell transplant. Every receptor here comes from a boy under two years old who had a stem cell transplant for SCID, so the T cells may come from the graft donor.

This clonotype was seen only a few times. The V and J genes are TRBV29-1 and TRBJ2-6; D gene uncertain. This CDR3 contains 18 residues. Deletions cut 2 bases from V and 0 bases from J, with 17 bases between. Germline CDR1 and CDR2: SQVTM and ANQGSEA. This CDR3 is CSVERLGMVPSGANVLTF. The CDR3 DNA is TGCAGCGTTGAACGCTTAGGGATGGTCCCCTCTGGGGCCAACGTCCTGACTTTC. Full variable domain (outside the CDR3, taken from reference TRBV29-1 and TRBJ2-6): SAVISQKPSRDICQRGTSLTIQCQVDSQVTMMFWYRQQPGQSLTLIATANQGSEATYESGFVIDKFPISRPNLTFSTLTVSNMSPEDSSIYLCSVERLGMVPSGANVLTFGAGSRLTVL.

The chain combines TRBV7-2 with TRBJ2-6; D is unclear. Trimming stripped 0 bases from V and 0 bases from J, with 9 bases between. The CDR3 totals 17 residues. Germline lookup yields CDR1 SGHTA and CDR2 FQGNSA. In DNA form, the CDR3 reads TGTGCCAGCAGCTTAGCGAACGTTTACTCTGGGGCCAACGTCCTGACTTTC. It specifies CASSLANVYSGANVLTF.

This chain links TRBV20-1 with TRBJ1-4; 8 bases are a match to TRBD1. The length of the CDR3 is 13 residues. V trimming: 2 bases; J trimming: 8 bases; junction bases outside the gene matches: 4. The germline CDR1 and CDR2 sequences are DFQATT and SNEGSKA (reference sequence). The CDR3 region is CSARWTGKEKLFF. CDR3 bases: TGCAGTGCTAGATGGACAGGGAAGGAAAAACTGTTTTTT.

V and J are TRBV2 and TRBJ1-5; 8 bases are shared with TRBD1. Germline V gene data show CDR1 as SNHLY and CDR2 as FYNNEI. J lost 2 bases, V lost 8 bases, and 14 bases had no gene match. The CDR3 loop spans 17 amino acids. The CDR3 region has the DNA TGTGCCAGCTCCCTCTTGACCGGGACAGGAGGCAATCAGCCCCAGCATTTT. Translating gives CASSLLTGTGGNQPQHF.

V gene TRBV20-1 combines with J gene TRBJ2-7; D perhaps matches TRBD1 (6 bases). The CDR3 has 15 amino acids. Germline CDR1 reads DFQATT; CDR2 reads SNEGSKA (reference sequence). Trimming pared 3 bases from V and 0 bases from J, leaving 15 bases between. CDR3 nucleotides: TGCAGTGCTAGCCTCAGGGGCCTTAGCTCCTACGAGCAGTACTTC. Protein sequence: CSASLRGLSSYEQYF.

In this sample, this clonotype turned up a few times. V and J are TRBV7-9 and TRBJ1-3; the D is unclear. The germline V gene encodes CDR1 SEHNR and CDR2 FQNEAQ (reference sequence). V was cut by 2 bases and J by 0 bases, with 8 bases left in between. CDR3 length equals 15 residues. As DNA, the CDR3 is TGTGCCAGCAGCTTATATCAGTTCTCTGGAAACACCATATATTTT. Translated: CASSLYQFSGNTIYF.

This clonotype was picked up many times. This rearrangement joins TRBV12-3 or TRBV12-4 to TRBJ2-7; the D gene could be TRBD1 or TRBD2 (5 bases each). This CDR3 is built from 13 residues. Trimming removed 6 bases from V and 0 bases from J, with 9 bases in between. In DNA, the CDR3 is TGTGCCAGCAGCTTGGGGACCTCCTACGAGCAGTACTTC. Its translation: CASSLGTSYEQYF.

The rearrangement links TRBV6-1 to TRBJ2-2; TRBD2 agrees at 8 bases. V shed 7 bases and J 3 bases; nucleotides not matched to a gene: 7. The CDR3 runs 15 residues. In germline, CDR1 is MNHNS, CDR2 SASEGT. CDR3 residues: CASNRGGPYTGELFF. The CDR3 DNA follows: TGTGCCAGCAACCGGGGGGGTCCGTACACCGGGGAGCTGTTTTTT.